One and the same sample provided the 21 T cell receptor beta chains below, sequenced in a study of neurological immune-mediated disorders. The sample's time point: technical triplicate 1. TCRdb re-called the 5' RACE reads through MiXCR, storing one row per CDR3 protein. The repertoire holds tens of thousands of distinct CDR3 sequences, with approximately 12% as singletons. The sample taken for sequencing was PBMCs. Receptors originate from a man aged 55-75 years with HTLV-1-associated myelopathy (HAM/TSP).

This clonotype was observed at least ten times. The chain uses TRBV2 and TRBJ1-2, with no clear D. Germline V gene data show CDR1 as SNHLY and CDR2 as FYNNEI. With 0 bases removed from V and 2 bases from J, the gap between germline ends came to 10 bases. The CDR3 sequence is 15 residues long. The CDR3 DNA reads as TGTGCCAGCAGTGAAGCAAGGACTGAGAACTATGGCTACACCTTC. Translation gives CASSEARTENYGYTF.

This clonotype was found many times. The V call is TRBV5-6, the J call TRBJ2-5; the match to TRBD1 covers 10 bases. CDR1 is SGHDT and CDR2 is YYEEEE in the germline V gene. The CDR3 is made up of 15 amino acids. Unmatched junction bases numbered 4, after V lost 0 bases and J lost 5 bases. The CDR3 loop reads CASSLGQGAEETQYF. The CDR3 DNA reads TGTGCCAGCAGCTTGGGACAGGGGGCGGAGGAGACCCAGTACTTC. Drawing the rest from reference TRBV5-6 and TRBJ2-5, the complete variable domain is DAGVTQSPTHLIKTRGQQVTLRCSPKSGHDTVSWYQQALGQGPQFIFQYYEEEERQRGNFPDRFSGHQFPNYSSELNVNALLLGDSALYLCASSLGQGAEETQYFGPGTRLLVL.

This clonotype was picked up many times. The rearrangement joins TRBV6-6 to TRBJ1-2; 11 nucleotides match TRBD1. The CDR3 runs 16 residues. The V gene's germline CDR1 is MNHNY and CDR2 SVGAGI (reference sequence). Trimming cost V 6 bases and J 4 bases; bases outside gene matches: 10. The CDR3 DNA sequence: TGTGCCAGCAGACCCGCCCAGGACAGGGGGCCCTATGGCTACACCTTC. Amino acid sequence: CASRPAQDRGPYGYTF.

This clonotype was picked up many times. The chain recombines TRBV5-1 with TRBJ2-2; TRBD2 is a possible D gene (6 bases). Germline-derived CDR1 and CDR2 are SGHRS and YFSETQ. There are 18 residues in the CDR3. V was trimmed by 0 bases and J by 0 bases, leaving 15 bases between them. CDR3 sequence (DNA): TGCGCCAGCAGCTTGGTTCCGCGGGGCTCCACGAACACCGGGGAGCTGTTTTTT. It is translated as CASSLVPRGSTNTGELFF.

This clonotype occurred many times. The CDR3 loop reads CSVVWTSGYNEQFF. DNA of the CDR3: TGCAGCGTTGTCTGGACTAGCGGCTACAATGAGCAGTTCTTC. The rearrangement links TRBV29-1 to TRBJ2-1, with 10 positions matching TRBD2. V trimming: 4 bases; J trimming: 3 bases; junction bases outside the gene matches: 3. The CDR3 consists of 14 residues. The germline V gene encodes CDR1 SQVTM and CDR2 ANQGSEA.

This clonotype was detected ten times or more. The chain combines TRBV12-3 or TRBV12-4 with TRBJ2-3; D ambiguous. The CDR3 totals 13 residues. V lost 2 bases and J 5 bases, leaving 8 bases between the germline ends. The CDR3 protein is CASSLKTQDTQYF. The CDR3 DNA sequence: TGTGCCAGCAGTTTAAAGACCCAAGATACGCAGTATTTT.

This clonotype was counted ten times or more. The gene calls are TRBV20-1 and TRBJ2-2; 7 bases line up with TRBD1. CDR1 DFQATT and CDR2 SNEGSKA come from the germline V gene (reference sequence). The V segment lost 0 bases and the J segment 2 bases; nucleotides outside the gene matches: 9. This CDR3 spans 17 amino acids. The DNA of the CDR3 is TGCAGTGCTAGAGATCTCAGAGGGGGCGCTAACACCGGGGAGCTGTTTTTT. It translates to CSARDLRGGANTGELFF.

This clonotype was seen at least ten times. The rearrangement links TRBV5-1 to TRBJ1-6, with D unclear. The V end was cut by 0 bases, the J end by 8 bases, with 12 bases between. Per the germline V gene, CDR1 is SGHRS and CDR2 is YFSETQ. This CDR3 region has 15 residues. DNA for the CDR3: TGCGCCAGCAGCTTGGAGACGGGGATGCATTCACCCCTCCACTTT. As protein: CASSLETGMHSPLHF. Combining the CDR3 with reference TRBV5-1 and TRBJ1-6 gives the whole variable domain KAGVTQTPRYLIKTRGQQVTLSCSPISGHRSVSWYQQTPGQGLQFLFEYFSETQRNKGNFPGRFSGRQFSNSRSEMNVSTLELGDSALYLCASSLETGMHSPLHFGNGTRLTVT.

This clonotype appeared many times. CDR3 residues: CSARGEPGPTYNEQFF. CDR3 sequence (DNA): TGCAGTGCTAGAGGTGAACCCGGACCGACCTACAATGAGCAGTTCTTC. The V gene is TRBV20-1, the J gene TRBJ2-1; unclear D gene. Germline assignment: CDR1 DFQATT and CDR2 SNEGSKA (reference sequence). Trimming pared 1 base from V and 2 bases from J, leaving 15 bases between. The CDR3 length is 16 residues.

This clonotype was counted ten times or more. V usage is TRBV12-3 or TRBV12-4 and J usage is TRBJ2-5, with D possibly matching TRBD2 (6 bases). This CDR3 has 13 amino acids. V lost 6 bases and J lost 1, with 9 bases in between. CDR3 nucleotides: TGTGCCAGCAGCGGGGACTTCCAAGAGACCCAGTACTTC. Its translation: CASSGDFQETQYF.

The chain joins TRBV20-1 to TRBJ2-1; 12 nucleotides align to TRBD2. The CDR3 contains 14 residues. Trimming cost V 5 bases and J 6 bases; bases outside gene matches: 5. Looked up from germline, CDR1 is DFQATT and CDR2 is SNEGSKA (reference sequence). CDR3 sequence (DNA): TGCAGTGCTGAGAGGACTAGCGGGATCAATGAGCAGTTCTTC. Residues: CSAERTSGINEQFF.

This clonotype was detected many times. The rearrangement uses TRBV7-2 and TRBJ2-7, with D perhaps matching TRBD1 (6 bases). In germline, CDR1 is SGHTA, CDR2 FQGNSA. Trimming took 4 bases from V and 1 from J, leaving 11 bases between them. The CDR3 contains 14 residues. The CDR3 coding sequence is TGTGCCAGCAGCTGGGGGCCCAAATCCTACGAGCAGTACTTC. It translates to CASSWGPKSYEQYF.

This clonotype was seen many times. V and J are TRBV9 and TRBJ2-3; 7 nucleotides match TRBD2. In germline, CDR1 is SGDLS, CDR2 YYNGEE. V lost 3 bases and J lost 0; bases outside the gene matches: 4. The CDR3 is 15 residues long. CDR3 protein: CASSAGTISTDTQYF. The CDR3 DNA reads as TGTGCCAGCAGCGCCGGGACTATAAGCACAGATACGCAGTATTTT.

This clonotype has ten or more counts. J is TRBJ2-1 and V is TRBV5-8; 9 nucleotides line up with TRBD2. With 7 bases clipped from V and 3 bases from J, the junction kept 5 bases outside the gene matches. This CDR3 has 14 residues. Per the germline V gene, CDR1 is SGHTS and CDR2 is YDEGEE. In DNA, the CDR3 is TGTGCCAGCGGTAAAGCGGGAGGCTACAATGAGCAGTTCTTC. This codes for CASGKAGGYNEQFF.

In its sample, this clonotype was seen many times. The CDR3 here is CASSYSIRGYTGELFF. CDR3 DNA sequence: TGTGCCAGCAGTTACTCGATTCGGGGTTACACCGGGGAGCTGTTTTTT. V and J are TRBV6-5 and TRBJ2-2, with D possibly matching TRBD2 (5 bases). Trimming shortened V by 0 bases and J by 3 bases, and 11 bases separated the two germline ends. CDR1 is MNHEY and CDR2 is SVGAGI in the germline V gene. This CDR3 contains 16 residues.

This clonotype has ten or more counts. The junction and the germline gene differ at one end; a read error may be behind it. The V gene is TRBV5-1, the J gene TRBJ2-1; 10 bases are shared with TRBD2. This CDR3 has 15 amino acids. Germline V gene sequence: CDR1 SGHRS, CDR2 YFSETQ. Written as DNA, the CDR3 is TGCGCCAGCAGCTATCTAGCGGGGGTGAACAATGAGAAGTTCTTC. The encoded protein is CASSYLAGVNNEKFF.

To note about this clonotype: At one end, the junction sequence differs from germline, possibly due to a read error. The chain uses TRBV6-2 or TRBV6-3 and TRBJ2-7, with no clear D. This CDR3 is built from 12 residues. Germline CDR1 and CDR2: MNHEY and SVGEGT. The CDR3 region is CARSYSQLRQYF. CDR3 sequence (DNA): TGTGCCAGAAGTTACAGCCAGCTCAGGCAGTACTTC.

This clonotype was counted ten times or more. This sequence joins TRBV19 and TRBJ2-6; no clear D. Trimming cost V 1 base and J 0 bases, with 16 bases left between them. This CDR3 is 19 amino acids long. Germline CDR1 and CDR2: LNHDA and SQIVND (reference sequence). The CDR3 coding sequence is TGTGCCAGTAGTATAGCATTTTGGGGTAGCCGCTCTGGGGCCAACGTCCTGACTTTC. The encoded protein is CASSIAFWGSRSGANVLTF. Supplemented by reference TRBV19 and TRBJ2-6, the full variable domain reads DGGITQSPKYLFRKEGQNVTLSCEQNLNHDAMYWYRQDPGQGLRLIYYSQIVNDFQKGDIAEGYSVSREKKESFPLTVTSAQKNPTAFYLCASSIAFWGSRSGANVLTFGAGSRLTVL.

Ten or more counts support this clonotype. J is TRBJ1-1 and V is TRBV19, with D uncertain. The CDR3 runs 13 residues. Trimming removed 6 bases from V and 0 bases from J, with 8 bases in between. Germline V gene sequence: CDR1 LNHDA, CDR2 SQIVND (reference sequence). The CDR3 sequence is CASSTRMNTEAFF. In DNA, the CDR3 is TGTGCCAGTAGCACCAGGATGAACACTGAAGCTTTCTTT.

This clonotype was observed many times. This sequence joins TRBV20-1 and TRBJ1-2, with D possibly matching TRBD1 (6 bases). V was pared by 6 bases and J by 7 bases, with 15 bases between. The CDR3 extends over 12 amino acids. CDR1 and CDR2 from the germline V gene are DFQATT and SNEGSKA (reference sequence). The CDR3 nucleotides are TGCAGTGCCCGACACAGGGCTACTGGCTACACCTTC. Residues: CSARHRATGYTF.

There are many counts of this clonotype. The chain is built from TRBV3-1 and TRBJ2-1; a possible D gene is TRBD2 (6 bases). Between the trimmed V and J ends, which lost 5 bases and 6 bases, there was a span of 29 bases. The CDR3 consists of 19 residues. The germline CDR1 and CDR2 sequences are LGHDT and YNNKEL (reference sequence). Written as DNA, the CDR3 is TGTGCCAGCAGCTACGCAAACTTACTAGCAGGGTCTGTCAGCAATGAGCAGTTCTTC. Amino acids: CASSYANLLAGSVSNEQFF.